The next 13 T cell receptor beta chains were all read from a single sample in a study of shared clonotypes between healthy human individuals. Repertoires were generated with immunoSEQ multiplex PCR, while TCRdb's copy carries only in-frame clones and drops some. This table has about 2 million clones, 95% appearing once. The sequencing input was naive CD4+ T cells sorted from blood. Subset of the sample: CD45RA+ positively selected. These receptors were obtained from a man between 18 and 35 years old in good health.

With regard to this clone: Other DNA sequences in the same sample also yield this CDR3. The chain recombines TRBV7-9 with TRBJ2-3; D unclear. The V end was cut by 3 bases, the J end by 6 bases, with 4 bases between. Germline CDR1 and CDR2: SEHNR and FQNEAQ (reference sequence). CDR3 length equals 11 residues. CDR3 DNA sequence: TGTGCCAGCAGCTTGGTGGATACGCAGTATTTT. It specifies CASSLVDTQYF.

The rearrangement uses TRBV2 and TRBJ2-5; tentative D call: TRBD2 (5 bases). CDR3 size: 14 residues. With 2 bases removed from V and 1 base from J, the gap between germline ends came to 8 bases. The germline gives CDR1 SNHLY, CDR2 FYNNEI. The CDR3 DNA reads TGTGCCAGCAGTGAATTCGGGGTCCAAGAGACCCAGTACTTC. This codes for CASSEFGVQETQYF.

This chain connects TRBV7-2 to TRBJ1-3; no definite D call. The ends were cut back, 5 bases at V and 0 bases at J, with 14 bases in the middle. The CDR3 is 16 residues long. Germline V gives CDR1 SGHTA, CDR2 FQGNSA. The CDR3 spells CASSPSWADSGNTIYF. CDR3 sequence (DNA): TGTGCCAGCAGCCCCAGCTGGGCTGACTCTGGAAACACCATATATTTT.

The chain is built from TRBV30 and TRBJ1-2, with TRBD1 as a possible D gene (5 bases). This CDR3 comprises 12 residues. V shed 3 bases and J shed 4 bases, with 9 bases lying between them. Germline loops: CDR1 GTSNPN, CDR2 SVGIG (reference sequence). CDR3 region: CAWSQGVYGYTF. DNA of the CDR3: TGTGCCTGGAGCCAGGGAGTCTATGGCTACACCTTC. Full variable domain (missing parts from reference TRBV30 and TRBJ1-2): SQTIHQWPATLVQPVGSPLSLECTVEGTSNPNLYWYRQAAGRGLQLLFYSVGIGQISSEVPQNLSASRPQDRQFILSSKKLLLSDSGFYLCAWSQGVYGYTFGSGTRLTVV.

V is TRBV27 and J is TRBJ2-5; TRBD2 aligns across 12 bases. V lost 6 bases to trimming and J lost 5 bases; unmatched junction nucleotides: 10. Germline V gene sequence: CDR1 MNHEY, CDR2 SMNVEV (reference sequence). This CDR3 has 16 residues. The CDR3 spells CASSVTSGGRRETQYF. CDR3 sequence (DNA): TGTGCCAGCAGCGTAACTAGCGGGGGGCGTCGGGAGACCCAGTACTTC.

The rearrangement uses TRBV6-1 and TRBJ2-7, with D perhaps TRBD2 (5 bases). This CDR3 is built from 15 residues. The ends were cut back, 3 bases at V and 2 bases at J, with 14 bases in the middle. Germline values: CDR1 MNHNS, CDR2 SASEGT. The CDR3 nucleotides read TGTGCCAGCAGTGAGGACTCCCGAGGGCCCTACGAGCAGTACTTC. Its protein product is CASSEDSRGPYEQYF.

Turning to this clone: In the same sample, other DNA sequences code for this CDR3. The V call is TRBV5-4, the J call TRBJ2-7; tentatively, D is TRBD1 (6 bases). The length of the CDR3 is 12 residues. The ends were cut back, 0 bases at V and 7 bases at J, with 8 bases in the middle. The germline gives CDR1 SGHNT, CDR2 YYREEE (reference sequence). CDR3: CASSLGRGEQYF. DNA for the CDR3: TGTGCCAGCAGCTTGGGTAGGGGGGAGCAGTACTTC.

The V call is TRBV2, the J call TRBJ2-5; no reliable D call. There are 10 residues in the CDR3. The germline V gene has CDR1 SNHLY and CDR2 FYNNEI. Trimming left V 5 bases short and J 7 bases short, with 5 bases between. CDR3 sequence reads: CASSTATQYF. CDR3 nucleotide sequence: TGTGCCAGCAGTACGGCGACCCAGTACTTC.

Remarks on this clone: This sample includes further DNA sequences coding for the same CDR3. V usage is TRBV6-1 and J usage is TRBJ2-7; 7 bases map to TRBD1. CDR3 length: 14 residues. In germline, CDR1 is MNHNS, CDR2 SASEGT. Germline trimming cut 1 base from V and 3 bases from J; bases unmatched to any gene: 3. The CDR3 is CASSEGTGDYEQYF. For the CDR3, the DNA is TGTGCCAGCAGTGAAGGGACAGGAGACTACGAGCAGTACTTC.

V and J are TRBV5-8 and TRBJ2-7; D is tentatively TRBD1 or TRBD2 (5 bases each). Trimming left V 1 base short and J 2 bases short, with 10 bases between. Germline lookup yields CDR1 SGHTS and CDR2 YDEGEE. The CDR3 covers 14 residues. The CDR3 region is CASSLRDGPYEQYF. The CDR3 DNA is TGTGCCAGCAGCTTGCGGGACGGTCCCTACGAGCAGTACTTC.

This rearrangement joins TRBV19 to TRBJ2-2, with TRBD2 as a possible D gene (5 bases). Germline V lookup: CDR1 LNHDA, CDR2 SQIVND (reference sequence). The CDR3 covers 14 residues. Trimming removed 6 bases at V and 6 bases at J, with 14 bases between. The CDR3 reads CASRTGNSPGELFF. The DNA of the CDR3 is TGTGCCAGTAGGACCGGGAATTCCCCCGGGGAGCTGTTTTTT.

V and J are TRBV7-2 and TRBJ1-3; D is uncertain. This CDR3 comprises 15 residues. With 7 bases removed from V and 0 bases from J, the gap between germline ends came to 13 bases. Looked up from germline, CDR1 is SGHTA and CDR2 is FQGNSA. The CDR3 loop is CASTVDGLSGNTIYF. CDR3 DNA sequence: TGTGCCAGCACCGTGGACGGTCTCTCTGGAAACACCATATATTTT.

As concerns this clone: A read error may account for a junction end that differs from germline. CDR3 in DNA: TGTGCCAGCAGCCAAGTTACCGGGACTAGTTATTTC. It codes for CASSQVTGTSYF. The chain employs TRBV14 and TRBJ2-7; 8 nucleotides line up with TRBD2. The CDR3 loop spans 12 amino acids. CDR1 is SGHDN, CDR2 FVKESK, per germline.